This T cell receptor (beta chain) was recorded in a study of blood T cells in healthy people across ages. Looking at the study overall: Template switching captured about one barcoded beta molecule per two T cells.

A second PCR, run for about 7 to 11 cycles, used a sample-barcoded 5' primer plus a J-beta primer mix. Each TCR beta cDNA got a 12-nucleotide random molecular identifier. TCRdb re-called the 5' RACE reads with MiXCR, one entry per CDR3 protein. The sample has about 780,000 distinct CDR3 sequences, approximately 67% seen once; the top ten hold roughly 26%. Every sample gave at least 6 micrograms of total RNA when it was extracted. About this clonotype itself: Its antigen is not known.

Study-level points and caveats: The unknown donor CMV status may have confounded expanded clonotype changes.

V was pared by 5 bases and J by 7 bases, with 20 bases between. The CDR3 length is 16 residues. The sequenced material came from blood. The chain links TRBV12-3 or TRBV12-4 to TRBJ1-4; no reliable D call. This receptor was taken from a man in his thirties or forties in good health. CDR3 protein: CASSPPVGGNFEKLFF. CDR3 DNA sequence: TGTGCCAGCAGTCCGCCCGTCGGCGGGAATTTTGAAAAACTGTTTTTT.